This is a list of T cell receptor beta chains from one sample in a study of blood T cell repertoires in COVID-19. The data were produced by immunoSEQ multiplex PCR, yet TCRdb's version contains in-frame clones alone and is incomplete. Among about 480,000 clones, approximately 92% were seen once, and the ten largest hold about 1%. The sequenced sample was peripheral blood. These receptors all stem from a man younger than 35 with COVID-19, enrolled during active disease. CDR3s include the opening cysteine and the closing phenylalanine or tryptophan.

>TRBV29-1|TRBJ2-7
CSVISGGTYEQYF
>TRBV24-1|TRBJ1-4
CATSDSGQENEKLFF
>TRBV5-1|TRBJ2-7
CASSLDGVSSYEQYF
>TRBV27|TRBJ2-1
CASSLGQAHYNEQFF
>TRBV2|TRBJ2-1
CATARGPADEQFF
>TRBV19|TRBJ1-1
CASTQSWGNTEAFF
>TRBV6-5|TRBJ2-7
CASSLTETYEQYF
>TRBV5-4|TRBJ1-2
CASSLIGQGVGYTF
>TRBV24-1|TRBJ2-7
CATSDFGTVYEQYF
>TRBV7-2|TRBJ2-5
CASSAEGRLALKETQYF
>TRBV19|TRBJ2-5
CASSTETGPETQYF
>TRBV6-5|TRBJ2-7
CASSRLGQTYEQYF
>TRBV19|TRBJ2-1
CASTPRGLGDNEQFF
>TRBV6-5|TRBJ2-7
CASGLANWYEQYF
>TRBV27|TRBJ2-1
CASSTSSGGYNEQFF
>TRBV4-1|TRBJ2-7
CASSPSGSVGSDEQYF
>TRBV28|TRBJ2-7
CASLGQIEQYF
>TRBV12-3/TRBV12-4|TRBJ2-1
CASSFPWGDEQFF
>TRBV19|TRBJ2-2
CASSYTQGAGELFF
>TRBV11-2|TRBJ1-2
CASRPLQGREGYTF
>TRBV18|TRBJ1-5
CASSPQPQGGGNGNQPQHF
>TRBV19|TRBJ1-5
CASSMGREGGQPQHF
>TRBV5-1|TRBJ1-1
CASSWGPGQGRSEAFF
>TRBV5-4|TRBJ2-5
CASSLKTSGGQETQYF
>TRBV7-9|TRBJ2-2
CASSTRDRLNTGELFF
>TRBV10-3|TRBJ1-1
CAISESEQGRMNTEAFF
>TRBV7-8|TRBJ1-4
CASSLAIGNEKLFF
>TRBV12-5|TRBJ2-1
CASGLIIHSTASGEQFF
>TRBV5-5|TRBJ2-7
CASSPGGEVSYEQYF
>TRBV19|TRBJ2-2
CASSSPLAGTGELFF
>TRBV3-1/TRBV3-2|TRBJ2-7
CASSAGLAGGPGYEQYF
>TRBV24-1|TRBJ1-2
CATSPTGIGANYGYTF
>TRBV6-5|TRBJ1-5
CASRQGFSLQPQHF